This T cell receptor (beta chain) is from a study of shared clonotypes between healthy human individuals. CDR1 is MNHEY, CDR2 SMNVEV, per germline (reference sequence). There are 14 residues in the CDR3. From CD4+ cells came CD45RA+ naive and CD45RA-negative memory subsets. Sequencing used immunoSEQ multiplex PCR; TCRdb keeps in-frame clones, though not all of them. The table lists 500,000 to 550,000 clones, 90% to 97% of them singletons. The chain employs TRBV27 and TRBJ2-5, with 8 positions matching TRBD2. The closer fit of TRBJ2-7 to the DNA end suggests the J call may be wrong. Sequencing input: naive CD4+ T cells sorted from blood. Subset in this sample: CD45RA+ positively selected. This clonotype was obtained from a woman in her twenties or thirties in good health. This CDR3 is CASRELAAPYEQYF. CDR3 nucleotides: TGTGCCAGCCGAGAACTAGCGGCTCCCTACGAGCAGTACTTC.